This TCR beta chain was retrieved from a study of persistence of HIV-infected CD4 T cells (TCRdb year 2020). About the study as a whole: CMV- and HIV-1 Gag-responding CD4+ T cells were isolated from ART-treated individuals so that antigen-driven clonal expansion of HIV-1-infected cells could be examined. Participants had been on suppressive ART for a median of 8 years. Peripheral blood samples of up to roughly 200 mL were taken at multiple time points, with the exception of two participants who underwent leukapheresis at a single time point. TCRbeta sequencing assessed the clonality of all cells in each sorted population, while proviral sequencing assessed the clonality of infected cells. Cross-participant TCR cluster analysis included roughly 8 participants for CMV and about 7 participants for Gag.

TCRbeta repertoires were sequenced from genomic DNA with the immunoSEQ hsTCRB assay version 4 in survey mode. Genomic DNA was diluted to 8 to 10 ng/uL, using up to about 1 ug per sample for TCRbeta sequencing. The authors' pipeline ran thus. TCRbeta data were analyzed in ImmunoSeq Analyzer 3.0, with diversity computed on productive nucleotide rearrangements. The improved Chao index was used to estimate lower-bound TCR diversity, and the Gini coefficient was used to estimate clonality using the Immunarch R package. Different nucleotide rearrangements encoding the same CDR3beta amino acid sequence were counted as distinct clonotypes. Differential abundance analysis found TCRbeta sequences that were significantly enriched in antigen-responding cells compared with anti-CD3/anti-CD28-activated cells. TCRs were clustered by predicted peptide-MHC specificity with GLIPH2, both within individual participants and across merged participant data sets. Entries here come from immuneACCESS through TCRdb and include only in-frame sequences with V and J called. Some clones fail to appear in such tables; in the studies checked, an unresolved V gene covers under half of the shortfall, and the cause of the remainder is unknown. The V and J calls and clone size come from that table; D and trimming were worked out from the DNA. This sample gives fewer than 35,000 clones in total; around 80% of them show up just once. The top ten clones comprise under 6.5% of the sample.

Points the paper makes about the study in general: Bulk TCR analyses could not be limited to the rare CMV-responding cells that actually contained HIV-1 proviruses. Enrichment of degenerate expanded CDR3beta sequences was found in antigen-responding cells, suggesting convergent selection of CD4+ responses to CMV and Gag. TCR oligoclonality correlated with proviral oligoclonality within the same sorted populations. Significantly lower TCRbeta richness was observed in CMV- and Gag-responding cells than in anti-CD3/anti-CD28-responding cells, and higher oligoclonality was observed in CMV-responding cells than in CD3/CD28-stimulated and Gag-responding cells. The study involved few individuals and tested only a limited range of antigens.

This sample's treatment or condition label indicates: suppressive antiretroviral therapy. Lysates of CMV-infected fibroblasts at around 10 ug/mL were used to stimulate the cells. Nonresponding CD40L-negative CD69-negative CD45RO-high memory CD4+ T cells were sorted as memory populations depleted of antigen-responding cells. HIV-1-infected adults in whom suppressive ART had been started during chronic infection were enrolled as participants. Participants had undetectable plasma HIV-1 RNA below 50 copies/mL for at least 4 years. To be included, a participant needed positive CMV serology and a CD4+ T cell count above 400 cells/uL. Before stimulation, PBMCs were isolated using density centrifugation and depleted of CD8+ T cells. Stimulation of CD8-depleted PBMCs was carried out for 15 to 20 hours with anti-CD28/CD49d costimulation, CD40-blocking antibody and enfuvirtide, to prevent new infections. Sorting was done on either a Beckman Coulter MoFlo Legacy or an XDP sorter, and propidium iodide was used to exclude dead cells. The QIAamp DNA Mini Kit was used for genomic DNA extraction from samples above one million cells, and the Quick-DNA Microprep Kit was used otherwise.

On this clone itself: This receptor's antigen is unknown. No base-level quality is on record; no much larger clone is a single base apart.

The receptor comes from an adult woman with HIV who was CMV-seropositive. The specimen comprised CD4+ T cells sorted from PBMCs after approximately 20-hour stimulation, sampled from a patient who received antiretroviral therapy. What this sample's cell subset or site label stands for: CD40L-CD69- CD45RO-high memory CD4 T cells not responding to CMV lysate.

Read as DNA, the sequence is TGTGCCAGCAGCTCCGGACTACGAGAGACCCAGTACTTC. It specifies CASSSGLRETQYF. The chain is encoded by TRBV7-3 joined to TRBJ2-5; a weak D assignment points to TRBD2 (6 bases agree). The CDR3 contains 13 residues, cysteine and phenylalanine counted. Only the CDR3 DNA stays, 39 bases, in frame from base 1. V is reduced by 4 bases and J by 4 bases, leaving a spacing of 10 bases between them. Sequences SGHTA (CDR1) and FQGTGA (CDR2) are obtained from the germline V gene.